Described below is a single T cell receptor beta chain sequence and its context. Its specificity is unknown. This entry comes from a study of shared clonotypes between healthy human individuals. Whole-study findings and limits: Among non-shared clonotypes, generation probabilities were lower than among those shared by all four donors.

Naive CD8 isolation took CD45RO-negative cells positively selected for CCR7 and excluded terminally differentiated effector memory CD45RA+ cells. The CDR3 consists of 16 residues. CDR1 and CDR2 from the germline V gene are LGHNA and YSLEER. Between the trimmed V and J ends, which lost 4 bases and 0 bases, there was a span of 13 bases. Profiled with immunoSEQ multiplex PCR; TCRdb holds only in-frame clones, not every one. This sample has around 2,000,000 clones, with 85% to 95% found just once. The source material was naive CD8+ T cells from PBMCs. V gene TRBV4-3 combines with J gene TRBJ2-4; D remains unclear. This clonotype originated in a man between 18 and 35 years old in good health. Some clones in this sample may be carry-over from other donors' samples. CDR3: CASSPESHQAKNIQYF. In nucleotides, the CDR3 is TGCGCCAGCAGCCCCGAGTCCCACCAAGCCAAAAACATTCAGTACTTC.